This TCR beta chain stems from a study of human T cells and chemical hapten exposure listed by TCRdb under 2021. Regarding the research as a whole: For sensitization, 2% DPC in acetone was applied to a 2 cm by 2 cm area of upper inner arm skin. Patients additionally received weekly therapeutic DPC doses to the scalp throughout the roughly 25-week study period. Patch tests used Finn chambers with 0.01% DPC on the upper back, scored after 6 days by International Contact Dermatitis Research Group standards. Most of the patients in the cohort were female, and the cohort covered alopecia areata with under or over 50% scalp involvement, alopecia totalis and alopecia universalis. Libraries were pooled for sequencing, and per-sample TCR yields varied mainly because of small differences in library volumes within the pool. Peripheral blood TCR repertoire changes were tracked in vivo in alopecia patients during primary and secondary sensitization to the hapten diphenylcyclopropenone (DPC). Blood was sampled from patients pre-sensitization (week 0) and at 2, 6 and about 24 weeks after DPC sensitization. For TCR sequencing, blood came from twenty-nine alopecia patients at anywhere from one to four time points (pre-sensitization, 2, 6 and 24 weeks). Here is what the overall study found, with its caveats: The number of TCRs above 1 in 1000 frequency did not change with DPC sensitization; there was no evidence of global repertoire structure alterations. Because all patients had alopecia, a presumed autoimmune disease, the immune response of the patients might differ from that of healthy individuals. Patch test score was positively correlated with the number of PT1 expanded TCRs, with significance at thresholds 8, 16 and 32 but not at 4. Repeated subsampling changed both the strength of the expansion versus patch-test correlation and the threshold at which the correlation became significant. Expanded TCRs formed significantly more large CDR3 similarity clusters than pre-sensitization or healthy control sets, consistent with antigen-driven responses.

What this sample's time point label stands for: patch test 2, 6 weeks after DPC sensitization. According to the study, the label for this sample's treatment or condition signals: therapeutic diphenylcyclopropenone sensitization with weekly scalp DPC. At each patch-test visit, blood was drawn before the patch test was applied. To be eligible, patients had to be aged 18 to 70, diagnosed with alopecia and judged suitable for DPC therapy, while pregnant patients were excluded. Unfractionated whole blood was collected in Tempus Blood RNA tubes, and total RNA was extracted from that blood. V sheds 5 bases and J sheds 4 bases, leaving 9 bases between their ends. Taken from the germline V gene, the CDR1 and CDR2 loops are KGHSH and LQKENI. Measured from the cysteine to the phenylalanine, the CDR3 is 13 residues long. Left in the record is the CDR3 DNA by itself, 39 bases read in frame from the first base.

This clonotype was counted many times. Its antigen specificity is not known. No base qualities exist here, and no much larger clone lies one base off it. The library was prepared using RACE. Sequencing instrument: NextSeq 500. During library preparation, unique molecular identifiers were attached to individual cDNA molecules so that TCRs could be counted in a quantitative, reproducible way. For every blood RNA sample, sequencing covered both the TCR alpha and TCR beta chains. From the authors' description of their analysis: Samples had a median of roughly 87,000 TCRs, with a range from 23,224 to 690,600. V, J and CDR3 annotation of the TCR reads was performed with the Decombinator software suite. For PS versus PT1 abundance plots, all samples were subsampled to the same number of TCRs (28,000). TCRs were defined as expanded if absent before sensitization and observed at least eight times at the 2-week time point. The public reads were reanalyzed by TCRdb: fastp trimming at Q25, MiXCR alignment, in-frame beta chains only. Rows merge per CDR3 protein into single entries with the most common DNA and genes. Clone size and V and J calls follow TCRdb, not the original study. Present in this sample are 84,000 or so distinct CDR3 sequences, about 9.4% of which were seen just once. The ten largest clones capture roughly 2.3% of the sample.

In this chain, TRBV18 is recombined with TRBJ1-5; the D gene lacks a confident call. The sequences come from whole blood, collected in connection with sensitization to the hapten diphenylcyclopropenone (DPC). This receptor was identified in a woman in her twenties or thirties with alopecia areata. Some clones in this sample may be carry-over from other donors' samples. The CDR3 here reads CASSSGENQPQHF. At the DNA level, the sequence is TGTGCCAGCTCATCCGGGGAAAATCAGCCCCAGCATTTT. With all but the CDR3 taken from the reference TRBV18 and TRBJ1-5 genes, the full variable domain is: NAGVMQNPRHLVRRRGQEARLRCSPMKGHSHVYWYRQLPEEGLKFMVYLQKENIIDESGMPKERFSAEFPKEGPSILRIQQVVRGDSAAYFCASSSGENQPQHFGDGTRLSIL.